This is a list of T cell receptor beta chains from one sample in a study of T cells in Graves' hyperthyroidism and ophthalmopathy. TCRdb independently ran MiXCR on the multiplex PCR reads; one entry per CDR3 protein. The sample carries 270,000 or so distinct CDR3 sequences, roughly 15% recorded once. The sequenced sample was blood. These receptors were taken from a woman aged 45-65 years with Graves' hyperthyroidism that later progressed to Graves' ophthalmopathy. Both conserved end residues are part of each CDR3. A D gene is named only where the DNA matches it firmly. Not all rows give a size; the values are once, few, many and, for expanded clones, a class.

CDR3nt: TGCGCCAGCAGCGCTGAGACAGGGGACGGGCAGTTCTTC
CDR3aa: CASSAETGDGQFF
abundance: many
d_gene: TRBD1
j_gene: TRBJ2-1
v_gene: TRBV5-1

CDR3nt: TGTGCCAGCAGTGACCAGGGTCCAGATACGCAGTATTTT
CDR3aa: CASSDQGPDTQYF
abundance: many
d_gene: -
j_gene: TRBJ2-3
v_gene: TRBV2

CDR3nt: TGTGCCAGCCGCCTCGTCCTCCGGACGCAAAAACTGGACTCCTACGAGCAGTACTTC
CDR3aa: CASRLVLRTQKLDSYEQYF
abundance: many
d_gene: -
j_gene: TRBJ2-7
v_gene: TRBV11-2

CDR3nt: TGTGCCACCCACGAGGGACTCCAATCGGCTTTCTTT
CDR3aa: CATHEGLQSAFF
abundance: many
d_gene: -
j_gene: TRBJ1-1
v_gene: TRBV6-1

CDR3nt: TGTGCCAGCAGCTCTGACCCCGGACAGGGGGAACAGCCCCAGCATTTT
CDR3aa: CASSSDPGQGEQPQHF
abundance: -
d_gene: TRBD1
j_gene: TRBJ1-5
v_gene: TRBV28

CDR3nt: TGTGCCACCAGCAGGACAGTGGACACAGATACGCAGTATTTT
CDR3aa: CATSRTVDTDTQYF
abundance: many
d_gene: -
j_gene: TRBJ2-3
v_gene: TRBV15

CDR3nt: TGCGCCAGCAGCTTGGCGTCGACTAGCGGGAGACTAGATACGCAGTATTTT
CDR3aa: CASSLASTSGRLDTQYF
abundance: many
d_gene: TRBD2
j_gene: TRBJ2-3
v_gene: TRBV5-1

CDR3nt: TGCAGTGCTATCCCAGGGCGGCGGGACTACAATGAGCAGTTCTTC
CDR3aa: CSAIPGRRDYNEQFF
abundance: many
d_gene: -
j_gene: TRBJ2-1
v_gene: TRBV20-1

CDR3nt: TGCGCCAGCAGCTTGGCCACGGCCCGTGGTGAAAAACTGTTTTTT
CDR3aa: CASSLATARGEKLFF
abundance: many
d_gene: -
j_gene: TRBJ1-4
v_gene: TRBV5-1

CDR3nt: TGTGCCAGCAGCTCAAGTCGACAGGGAAGAGGCTACACCTTC
CDR3aa: CASSSSRQGRGYTF
abundance: many
d_gene: TRBD1
j_gene: TRBJ1-2
v_gene: TRBV7-2

CDR3nt: TGTGCCAGCAGTTTCCCAGGGGTAGCCAAAAACATTCAGTACTTC
CDR3aa: CASSFPGVAKNIQYF
abundance: many
d_gene: -
j_gene: TRBJ2-4
v_gene: TRBV28

CDR3nt: TGTGCCTCTCAGACAGGGGGCACAGATACGCAGTATTTT
CDR3aa: CASQTGGTDTQYF
abundance: -
d_gene: TRBD1
j_gene: TRBJ2-3
v_gene: TRBV15

CDR3nt: TGTGCCAGCAGCCAAGAAGTTAGGGACCCAATCCCCACAGATACGCAGTATTTT
CDR3aa: CASSQEVRDPIPTDTQYF
abundance: -
d_gene: -
j_gene: TRBJ2-3
v_gene: TRBV4-2

CDR3nt: TGTGCCAGCACCCGTCGGGACAGACGGCCGGGACAGCCCCAGCATTTT
CDR3aa: CASTRRDRRPGQPQHF
abundance: -
d_gene: TRBD1
j_gene: TRBJ1-5
v_gene: TRBV28

CDR3nt: TGTGCCACCAGTGATTTGCCCGGACTAGCGGGGAGGGCAGATACGCAGTATTTT
CDR3aa: CATSDLPGLAGRADTQYF
abundance: many
d_gene: TRBD2
j_gene: TRBJ2-3
v_gene: TRBV24-1

CDR3nt: TGTGCCAGCTCACCCCGGTTGGGGGGGCCAGAAGCGGAAAAACTGTTTTTT
CDR3aa: CASSPRLGGPEAEKLFF
abundance: many
d_gene: -
j_gene: TRBJ1-4
v_gene: TRBV18

CDR3nt: TGCGCCAGCAGCCAAGTATTGTCGGGGTTCGATGAGCAGTTCTTC
CDR3aa: CASSQVLSGFDEQFF
abundance: few
d_gene: -
j_gene: TRBJ2-1
v_gene: TRBV4-1

CDR3nt: TGTGCCAGTACCCCAAGCGTGGCAGGGGGTTATGGCTACACCTTC
CDR3aa: CASTPSVAGGYGYTF
abundance: few
d_gene: TRBD1
j_gene: TRBJ1-2
v_gene: TRBV19

CDR3nt: TGCAGCGTTGGGGACGGACTTCTCTACGAGCAGTACTTC
CDR3aa: CSVGDGLLYEQYF
abundance: many
d_gene: -
j_gene: TRBJ2-7
v_gene: TRBV29-1

CDR3nt: TGTGCCAGCAGCTTAACCTGGGGCCCGGGGTACGAGCAGTACTTC
CDR3aa: CASSLTWGPGYEQYF
abundance: many
d_gene: -
j_gene: TRBJ2-7
v_gene: TRBV7-3